Below, 14 T cell receptor beta chains from the same sample are listed, as sequenced in a study of blood T cell repertoires in COVID-19 (dated by TCRdb to 2018 to 2021). Libraries were constructed by the immunoSEQ multiplex PCR assay. Sourced from immuneACCESS, this table was stored by TCRdb with only in-frame sequences that have V and J called. A share of the clones is absent; for the studies checked, an unresolved V gene accounts for under half, and the remainder has no known explanation. The sample data list approximately 470,000 clones, and roughly 87% of these were observed just once. The top ten constitute 0.65% to 0.9% of the sample. Sequences were obtained from PBMCs or T cells enriched from blood (not recorded which). Receptors originate from a woman younger than 35 who had recovered from COVID-19.

The table lists this clone with a count of one. The rearrangement uses TRBV7-2 and TRBJ1-6; tentative D call: TRBD1 (6 bases). Trimming left V 5 bases short and J 8 bases short, with 16 bases between. Germline V gives CDR1 SGHTA, CDR2 FQGNSA. This CDR3 has 15 residues. CDR3 region: CASSERRGKDSPLHF. DNA for the CDR3: TGTGCCAGCAGCGAACGCAGGGGAAAGGATTCACCCCTCCACTTT.

The gene calls are TRBV19 and TRBJ2-1, with D possibly matching TRBD2 (6 bases). This CDR3 region has 14 residues. The germline V and J ends were trimmed by 1 base and 7 bases, with 11 bases remaining between them. Germline V gene data show CDR1 as LNHDA and CDR2 as SQIVND (reference sequence). The CDR3 loop reads CASSIGARGNEQFF. The CDR3, as DNA: TGTGCCAGTAGTATAGGGGCGCGGGGTAATGAGCAGTTCTTC.

V usage is TRBV29-1 and J usage is TRBJ1-1; TRBD1 aligns across 9 bases. Germline-derived CDR1 and CDR2 are SQVTM and ANQGSEA. V shed 7 bases, J shed 0 bases, and the junction held 6 bases outside the gene matches. This CDR3 contains 14 residues. As DNA, the CDR3 is TGCAGCGCCCGGGACAGGGATGTGAACACTGAAGCTTTCTTT. Protein sequence: CSARDRDVNTEAFF.

The rearrangement uses TRBV27 and TRBJ1-4; the D gene is possibly TRBD1 (5 bases). Germline values: CDR1 MNHEY, CDR2 SMNVEV (reference sequence). V was shortened by 0 bases and J by 6 bases, with 20 bases between the two germline ends. The CDR3 has 18 residues. The CDR3 region has the DNA TGTGCCAGCAGTTTATCTCCCCCCACAGGTTGGAGACATGAAAAACTGTTTTTT. This gives the protein CASSLSPPTGWRHEKLFF.

The chain carries TRBV2 and TRBJ1-4; TRBD1 matches at 7 bases. The CDR3 sequence is 14 residues long. From germline, CDR1 is SNHLY and CDR2 FYNNEI. V shed 7 bases and J 4 bases; nucleotides not matched to a gene: 6. CDR3 loop: CASTQDRLNEKLFF. For the CDR3, the DNA is TGTGCCAGCACCCAGGACAGGCTTAATGAAAAACTGTTTTTT.

The CDR3 reads CASSFDWTGGTEAFF. The CDR3 DNA is TGTGCCAGCAGTTTCGATTGGACCGGGGGCACTGAAGCTTTCTTT. The J gene is TRBJ1-1, the V gene TRBV6-5, with D possibly TRBD1 on 5 matching bases. V lost 4 bases and J 4 bases, leaving 16 bases between the germline ends. CDR1 and CDR2 from the germline V gene are MNHEY and SVGAGI. The length of the CDR3 is 15 residues.

The chain combines TRBV19 with TRBJ1-1; D unclear. The CDR3 is 15 residues long. Trimming cost V 6 bases and J 1 base, with 15 bases left between them. Germline-derived CDR1 and CDR2 are LNHDA and SQIVND (reference sequence). The DNA for the CDR3 is TGTGCCAGTAGCCCTCCAGCGGCAGCGAACACTGAAGCTTTCTTT. It translates to CASSPPAAANTEAFF. Full variable domain (outside the CDR3, taken from reference TRBV19 and TRBJ1-1): DGGITQSPKYLFRKEGQNVTLSCEQNLNHDAMYWYRQDPGQGLRLIYYSQIVNDFQKGDIAEGYSVSREKKESFPLTVTSAQKNPTAFYLCASSPPAAANTEAFFGQGTRLTVV.

This chain uses TRBV5-4 with TRBJ1-3, with 7 bases fitting TRBD1. J gave up 0 bases and V 0 bases, and 0 bases lay outside the gene matches. Germline values: CDR1 SGHNT, CDR2 YYREEE (reference sequence). This CDR3 comprises 15 residues. For the CDR3, the DNA is TGTGCCAGCAGCTTGGACAGGGGCTCTGGAAACACCATATATTTT. Its protein product is CASSLDRGSGNTIYF.

The chain employs TRBV5-4 and TRBJ2-2, with D possibly matching TRBD1 (6 bases). CDR3 length: 15 amino acids. The germline gives CDR1 SGHNT, CDR2 YYREEE (reference sequence). The ends were cut back, 4 bases at V and 8 bases at J, with 18 bases in the middle. CDR3 amino acids: CASSTGTSRFGELFF. In nucleotides, the CDR3 is TGTGCCAGCAGCACCGGGACAAGCCGATTTGGGGAGCTGTTTTTT.

In this sample, this clone turned up once. V is TRBV19 and J is TRBJ1-5; 7 positions match TRBD1. There are 14 residues in the CDR3. CDR1 is LNHDA and CDR2 is SQIVND in the germline V gene (reference sequence). J gave up 2 bases and V 6 bases, and 4 bases lay outside the gene matches. The CDR3 sequence: CASRDRARNQPQHF. Written as DNA, the CDR3 is TGTGCCAGTAGAGACAGGGCCCGCAATCAGCCCCAGCATTTT.

Remarks on this clone: Different DNA sequences within this sample yield the same CDR3. The chain joins TRBV5-1 to TRBJ1-1; the D is unclear. Trimming took 0 bases from V and 7 from J, leaving 7 bases between them. Looked up from germline, CDR1 is SGHRS and CDR2 is YFSETQ. The CDR3 contains 12 residues. CDR3 protein: CASSLGAGEAFF. DNA for the CDR3: TGCGCCAGCAGCTTGGGGGCTGGTGAAGCTTTCTTT.

Of note for this clone: The sample carries other DNA sequences with the same CDR3. The chain recombines TRBV5-1 with TRBJ1-2; TRBD1 might be the D (6 bases). Germline values: CDR1 SGHRS, CDR2 YFSETQ. Trimming removed 1 base at V and 4 bases at J, with 8 bases between. The CDR3 totals 13 residues. The CDR3, as DNA: TGCGCCAGCAGCTTGCAACAGGGCTATGGCTACACCTTC. Residues: CASSLQQGYGYTF.

The rearrangement joins TRBV5-6 to TRBJ2-5; D is possibly TRBD1 (6 bases). Germline V CDR1 and CDR2: SGHDT, YYEEEE. The CDR3 loop spans 13 amino acids. Trimming left V 4 bases short and J 1 base short, with 8 bases between. The CDR3 DNA reads as TGTGCCAGCAGCGGGGGCCTCCAAGAGACCCAGTACTTC. This codes for CASSGGLQETQYF. Together with reference TRBV5-6 and TRBJ2-5, the CDR3 gives the full variable domain: DAGVTQSPTHLIKTRGQQVTLRCSPKSGHDTVSWYQQALGQGPQFIFQYYEEEERQRGNFPDRFSGHQFPNYSSELNVNALLLGDSALYLCASSGGLQETQYFGPGTRLLVL.

The count of this clone is one. The chain recombines TRBV30 with TRBJ1-5, with 8 bases identical to TRBD1. J was trimmed by 6 bases and V by 3 bases; bases with no gene match: 7. This CDR3 is built from 14 residues. The germline V gene encodes CDR1 GTSNPN and CDR2 SVGIG (reference sequence). The CDR3 DNA reads as TGTGCCTGGAGCCAAGGACAGGGAGGTCAGCCCCAGCATTTT. It yields the protein CAWSQGQGGQPQHF. The whole variable domain, remainder taken from reference TRBV30 and TRBJ1-5, is SQTIHQWPATLVQPVGSPLSLECTVEGTSNPNLYWYRQAAGRGLQLLFYSVGIGQISSEVPQNLSASRPQDRQFILSSKKLLLSDSGFYLCAWSQGQGGQPQHFGDGTRLSIL.